Listed here are 32 T cell receptor beta chains from one sample, sequenced in a study of beta chain features in type 1 diabetes. Their antigens remain unidentified. Overall study results and limits: When Type 1 diabetes patients were examined, their TCRB CDR3s proved moderately but significantly shorter in all four CD4+ subsets.

Expressed TCRB transcripts were sequenced, since all the RNA that had been isolated was reverse transcribed. Some clones are missing from TCRdb's copy, which holds only in-frame ones; the method was immunoSEQ multiplex PCR. Found here are 280,000 or so clones, about 15% of them singletons; the top ten hold roughly 0.015%. The sample consisted of naive CD4+ T cells from blood. The source of these receptors is a man aged 18 to 30 with type 1 diabetes.

The rearrangement links TRBV30 to TRBJ2-2; TRBD2 agrees at 10 bases. This CDR3 is 15 amino acids long. Germline CDR1 GTSNPN, CDR2 SVGIG (reference sequence). Trimming cost V 8 bases and J 4 bases; bases outside gene matches: 10. The CDR3, as DNA: TGTGCCGTACGAAGCGGGGGGGCTGGCACCGGGGAGCTGTTTTTT. This codes for CAVRSGGAGTGELFF.

CDR3 in amino acids: CASSLLAREEGTQYF. The DNA of the CDR3 is TGTGCCAGCAGTTTATTGGCGCGGGAGGAGGGGACCCAGTACTTC. This chain uses TRBV27 with TRBJ2-5, with 8 bases aligning to TRBD2. Germline CDR1 MNHEY, CDR2 SMNVEV (reference sequence). This CDR3 is built from 15 residues. Trimming cost V 1 base and J 7 bases; bases outside gene matches: 8.

CDR3 nucleotide sequence: TGCGCCAGCAGCTTGGGGTGGGACGGACAGAACTATGGCTACACCTTC. It codes for CASSLGWDGQNYGYTF. The chain has TRBV5-1 and TRBJ1-2; a weak D match, TRBD1 (6 bases). The V end lost 0 bases, the J end lost 2 bases, and 14 bases lay between the germline ends. CDR3 length: 16 amino acids. Germline CDR1 reads SGHRS; CDR2 reads YFSETQ. The whole variable domain, filled in from reference TRBV5-1 and TRBJ1-2, reads KAGVTQTPRYLIKTRGQQVTLSCSPISGHRSVSWYQQTPGQGLQFLFEYFSETQRNKGNFPGRFSGRQFSNSRSEMNVSTLELGDSALYLCASSLGWDGQNYGYTFGSGTRLTVV.

The J gene is TRBJ1-2, the V gene TRBV11-2; TRBD1 agrees at 11 bases. Trimming at V came to 5 bases and at J to 4 bases, leaving 6 bases not matched to a gene. This CDR3 spans 15 amino acids. The germline CDR1 and CDR2 sequences are SGHAT and FQNNGV. The CDR3 bases are TGTGCCAGCAGCCTGGGGACAGGGGGTGGCTATGGCTACACCTTC. Translation: CASSLGTGGGYGYTF.

The CDR3 sequence is CASSQISGSNQPQHF. In nucleotides, the CDR3 is TGCGCCAGCAGCCAAATTTCCGGTAGCAATCAGCCCCAGCATTTT. The V and J genes are TRBV4-3 and TRBJ1-5, with D hard to call. CDR1 is LGHNA, CDR2 YSLEER, per germline. V gave up 2 bases and J gave up 0 bases, with 8 bases separating them. There are 15 residues in the CDR3.

The rearrangement joins TRBV19 to TRBJ2-5; 7 bases are shared with TRBD2. CDR1 and CDR2 (germline): LNHDA, SQIVND (reference sequence). Unmatched junction bases numbered 9, after V lost 10 bases and J lost 4 bases. This CDR3 region has 13 residues. This CDR3 reads CATQWASGETQYF. The CDR3 region has the DNA TGTGCCACCCAGTGGGCTAGCGGAGAGACCCAGTACTTC. The variable domain in full, completed from reference TRBV19 and TRBJ2-5, reads DGGITQSPKYLFRKEGQNVTLSCEQNLNHDAMYWYRQDPGQGLRLIYYSQIVNDFQKGDIAEGYSVSREKKESFPLTVTSAQKNPTAFYLCATQWASGETQYFGPGTRLLVL.

This clone was seen more than once but under ten times. This chain joins TRBV2 and TRBJ2-7, with 7 positions matching TRBD1. After removal of 0 bases from V and 3 bases from J, the junction contained 8 bases not matched to a gene. Germline V gene sequence: CDR1 SNHLY, CDR2 FYNNEI. The length of the CDR3 is 16 residues. CDR3 amino acids: CASSEAATGIGYEQYF. The DNA for the CDR3 is TGTGCCAGCAGTGAAGCGGCGACAGGGATAGGCTACGAGCAGTACTTC.

The chain couples TRBV6-5 to TRBJ2-7; no definite D call. The V and J ends lost 0 bases and 0 bases respectively, with 9 bases between them. CDR1 MNHEY and CDR2 SVGAGI come from the germline V gene. The CDR3 covers 15 residues. The CDR3 nucleotides are TGTGCCAGCAGTTACTCGACCGGAGCCTCCTACGAGCAGTACTTC. Amino acids: CASSYSTGASYEQYF.

The genes are TRBV2 and TRBJ1-2; possible D gene TRBD1, 6 bases. The V end was cut by 9 bases, the J end by 2 bases, with 10 bases between. Germline loops: CDR1 SNHLY, CDR2 FYNNEI. CDR3 length: 12 amino acids. The CDR3 nucleotides are TGTGCCAGTAGGACAGCAAACTATGGCTACACCTTC. Protein product: CASRTANYGYTF.

This clone has only a few counts. This chain uses TRBV19 with TRBJ2-3; 8 bases map to TRBD1. The V gene's germline CDR1 is LNHDA and CDR2 SQIVND (reference sequence). This CDR3 is 15 amino acids long. With V trimmed by 6 bases and J by 0 bases, 5 bases remained unmatched. The CDR3 is CASSSRDRSTDTQYF. The CDR3 bases are TGTGCCAGTAGCAGCCGGGACAGGAGCACAGATACGCAGTATTTT. The entire variable domain, with the rest obtained from reference TRBV19 and TRBJ2-3, is as follows: DGGITQSPKYLFRKEGQNVTLSCEQNLNHDAMYWYRQDPGQGLRLIYYSQIVNDFQKGDIAEGYSVSREKKESFPLTVTSAQKNPTAFYLCASSSRDRSTDTQYFGPGTRLTVL.

The chain uses TRBV4-2 and TRBJ2-3; maybe TRBD2 (5 bases). Deletions cut 0 bases from V and 8 bases from J, with 21 bases between. The CDR3 is made up of 17 amino acids. CDR1 and CDR2 from the germline V gene are LGHNA and YNFKEQ. CDR3: CASSQEKLSGGESTQYF. The CDR3 DNA reads TGTGCCAGCAGCCAAGAAAAATTAAGCGGAGGCGAGTCTACGCAGTATTTT.

The chain joins TRBV7-2 to TRBJ1-4; D not resolved. This CDR3 spans 13 amino acids. Germline V gives CDR1 SGHTA, CDR2 FQGNSA. Deletions cut 6 bases from V and 11 bases from J, with 16 bases between. The CDR3 protein is CASRLTGSQKLFF. CDR3 nucleotide sequence: TGTGCCAGCAGATTAACCGGGAGCCAGAAACTGTTTTTT.

This clone has just a few counts. The chain links TRBV9 to TRBJ1-4, with TRBD1 as a possible D gene (6 bases). The CDR3 is 13 residues long. Germline loops: CDR1 SGDLS, CDR2 YYNGEE. The V gene lost 3 bases and the J gene lost 12 bases, with 15 bases spanning the gap. CDR3 coding DNA: TGTGCCAGCAGCGGGCTAGTGTCAGGGGAACTGTTTTTT. Protein sequence: CASSGLVSGELFF.

This chain links TRBV7-6 with TRBJ2-7; TRBD2 aligns across 8 bases. This CDR3 region has 17 residues. Per the germline V gene, CDR1 is SGHVS and CDR2 is FNYEAQ. Trimming removed 6 bases from V and 3 bases from J; junction bases left unmatched: 16. CDR3 in DNA: TGTGCCAGCAGACAGATTCCTAGCGGGTCGAACCGCTACGAGCAGTACTTC. Its protein is CASRQIPSGSNRYEQYF.

The chain joins TRBV30 to TRBJ2-1, with 12 bases aligning to TRBD1. This CDR3 contains 15 residues. The trim removed 4 bases at V and 7 bases at J, leaving 8 bases unmatched. The germline V gene encodes CDR1 GTSNPN and CDR2 SVGIG (reference sequence). DNA of the CDR3: TGTGCCTGGAATACCGGGACAGGGGGCTATAATGAGCAGTTCTTC. Translated: CAWNTGTGGYNEQFF.

This clone has more than one count but fewer than ten. The J gene is TRBJ1-1, the V gene TRBV30, with 10 bases lining up with TRBD1. Germline V gene sequence: CDR1 GTSNPN, CDR2 SVGIG (reference sequence). The V and J ends lost 5 bases and 8 bases, in that order; junction bases with no gene match: 11. CDR3 length: 14 residues. CDR3 DNA: TGTGCCTGGCTGGACAGGGGGGGCCGGGGGGAAGCTTTCTTT. Translated: CAWLDRGGRGEAFF.

The chain combines TRBV5-1 with TRBJ2-2; 8 bases line up with TRBD2. Trimming took 2 bases from V and 5 from J; bases not matched to a gene: 8. Germline assignment: CDR1 SGHRS and CDR2 YFSETQ. The CDR3 totals 16 residues. The chain's CDR3 is CASSFGGRTLTGELFF. DNA of the CDR3: TGCGCCAGCAGCTTTGGCGGGAGGACCTTAACCGGGGAGCTGTTTTTT. Together with reference TRBV5-1 and TRBJ2-2, the CDR3 gives the full variable domain: KAGVTQTPRYLIKTRGQQVTLSCSPISGHRSVSWYQQTPGQGLQFLFEYFSETQRNKGNFPGRFSGRQFSNSRSEMNVSTLELGDSALYLCASSFGGRTLTGELFFGEGSRLTVL.

The chain has TRBV15 and TRBJ1-5, with TRBD1 as a possible D gene (6 bases). Germline-derived CDR1 and CDR2 are LNHNV and YYDKDF (reference sequence). The CDR3 totals 15 residues. V was pared by 1 base and J by 5 bases, with 12 bases between. The CDR3 DNA reads TGTGCCACCAGCAGAGCAGGGGCGAGAGATCAGCCCCAGCATTTT. Protein sequence: CATSRAGARDQPQHF.

This chain uses TRBV5-1 with TRBJ1-2; no clear D. The germline gives CDR1 SGHRS, CDR2 YFSETQ. Trimming shortened V by 0 bases and J by 4 bases, and 10 bases separated the two germline ends. CDR3 length equals 14 residues. The CDR3 here is CASSLGQDSYGYTF. The DNA for the CDR3 is TGCGCCAGCAGCTTGGGTCAGGATTCCTATGGCTACACCTTC.

This clone was observed a handful of times. This chain joins TRBV21-1 and TRBJ2-7; the table's D call, TRBD1, was not checked against the DNA. TRBV21-1 is labeled a pseudogene. This CDR3 is 12 amino acids long. The DNA of the CDR3 is TGTGCCAGCAGACAGGGGGGAGACGAGCAGTACTTC. Protein product: CASRQGGDEQYF.

V usage is TRBV15 and J usage is TRBJ2-3, with a tentative D call TRBD2 (6 bases). Germline CDR1 and CDR2: LNHNV and YYDKDF (reference sequence). V lost 2 bases to trimming and J lost 1 base, with 10 bases between them. This CDR3 comprises 15 residues. The CDR3 sequence: CATSRTAGRTDTQYF. CDR3 nucleotides: TGTGCCACCAGCAGAACGGCGGGGCGCACAGATACGCAGTATTTT. Full variable domain (rest looked up from reference TRBV15 and TRBJ2-3): DAMVIQNPRYQVTQFGKPVTLSCSQTLNHNVMYWYQQKSSQAPKLLFHYYDKDFNNEADTPDNFQSRRPNTSFCFLDIRSPGLGDTAMYLCATSRTAGRTDTQYFGPGTRLTVL.

This chain joins TRBV15 and TRBJ2-7; TRBD1 matches at 10 bases. The germline CDR1 and CDR2 sequences are LNHNV and YYDKDF (reference sequence). The V gene end was trimmed by 1 base and the J gene end by 3 bases; junction bases not matched to a gene: 3. This CDR3 is built from 15 residues. Here the CDR3 reads CATSRAGTGDYEQYF. The CDR3 nucleotides read TGTGCCACCAGCAGAGCCGGGACAGGGGACTACGAGCAGTACTTC.

The chain uses TRBV5-1 and TRBJ1-6; 8 bases are a match to TRBD1. The CDR3 spans 15 residues. Germline V gives CDR1 SGHRS, CDR2 YFSETQ. Trimming removed 4 bases from V and 7 bases from J; junction bases left unmatched: 7. CDR3 DNA sequence: TGCGCCAGCAGCCGGGCTGACAGGGGAAATTCACCCCTCCACTTT. As protein: CASSRADRGNSPLHF.

CDR3 in amino acids: CASSQLGLAVRAYEQYF. In DNA form, the CDR3 reads TGCGCCAGCAGCCAATTGGGACTAGCGGTTCGCGCCTACGAGCAGTACTTC. The J gene is TRBJ2-7, the V gene TRBV4-1; TRBD2 agrees at 11 bases. CDR3 length equals 17 residues. The trim removed 2 bases at V and 2 bases at J, leaving 8 bases unmatched. From germline, CDR1 is MGHRA and CDR2 YSYEKL.

This clone was seen a few times. This sample also contains other DNA sequences that code for the same CDR3. The V call is TRBV30, the J call TRBJ2-3, with a possible D match to TRBD1 (5 bases). Trimming shortened V by 2 bases and J by 6 bases, and 9 bases separated the two germline ends. Per germline, CDR1 GTSNPN and CDR2 SVGIG (reference sequence). The CDR3 has 12 residues. In nucleotides, the CDR3 is TGTGCCTGGAGTCCCCCAGGGGATACGCAGTATTTT. Translated: CAWSPPGDTQYF.

The J gene is TRBJ2-7, the V gene TRBV28, with unresolved D. The CDR3 spans 13 residues. The germline gives CDR1 MDHEN, CDR2 SYDVKM. Trimming removed 5 bases from V and 0 bases from J, with 8 bases in between. CDR3 sequence reads: CASSPRSSYEQYF. CDR3 nucleotides: TGTGCCAGCAGTCCGAGAAGCTCCTACGAGCAGTACTTC.

This clone was observed a few times. The chain joins TRBV5-1 to TRBJ2-1; 8 nucleotides match TRBD2. CDR1 is SGHRS and CDR2 is YFSETQ in the germline V gene. There are 16 residues in the CDR3. Trimming cost V 4 bases and J 2 bases; bases outside gene matches: 8. For the CDR3, the DNA is TGCGCCAGCAGCGGGAAGCGGGAGAACGCCTACAATGAGCAGTTCTTC. Protein sequence: CASSGKRENAYNEQFF.

CDR3 nucleotides: TGTGCCAGCAGCTTAACTGGGGCCACTGAAGCTTTCTTT. Encoded protein: CASSLTGATEAFF. The V and J genes are TRBV11-1 and TRBJ1-1; weak D call: TRBD1 (5 bases). Trimming removed 2 bases from V and 4 bases from J, with 8 bases in between. There are 13 residues in the CDR3. Germline V lookup: CDR1 SGHAT, CDR2 FQDESV (reference sequence).

The CDR3 here is CASSAIGGPTGELFF. CDR3 coding DNA: TGTGCCAGCAGCGCAATCGGGGGGCCCACCGGGGAGCTGTTTTTT. The chain links TRBV7-2 to TRBJ2-2; maybe TRBD2 (7 bases). V was trimmed by 5 bases and J by 4 bases, leaving 14 bases between them. In germline, CDR1 is SGHTA, CDR2 FQGNSA. The CDR3 runs to 15 residues.

The chain joins TRBV9 to TRBJ2-7, with 7 bases aligning to TRBD2. Germline lookup yields CDR1 SGDLS and CDR2 YYNGEE. This CDR3 has 15 amino acids. V gave up 0 bases and J gave up 7 bases; unmatched junction bases: 10. The CDR3 loop is CASSVASGVGREQYF. CDR3 nucleotides: TGTGCCAGCAGCGTAGCTTCGGGGGTCGGGAGGGAGCAGTACTTC.

V is TRBV19 and J is TRBJ2-1; 8 bases fit TRBD1. Germline CDR1 reads LNHDA; CDR2 reads SQIVND (reference sequence). The length of the CDR3 is 16 residues. Germline trimming cut 5 bases from V and 0 bases from J; bases unmatched to any gene: 6. CDR3 coding DNA: TGTGCCAGTAGTCCACGACAGGGGAGCTCCTACAATGAGCAGTTCTTC. Translating it yields CASSPRQGSSYNEQFF.

CDR3 in DNA: TGTGCCAGCTCACCTTCCGGGACTAGCGGGCGGGATGAGCAGTTCTTC. Its translation is CASSPSGTSGRDEQFF. The rearrangement joins TRBV18 to TRBJ2-1; 12 bases map to TRBD2. Losses at the gene ends were 3 bases for V and 8 bases for J; bases not matched to a gene: 8. Germline V gene data show CDR1 as KGHSH and CDR2 as LQKENI. This CDR3 comprises 16 residues. The full variable domain, rest sourced from reference TRBV18 and TRBJ2-1, is NAGVMQNPRHLVRRRGQEARLRCSPMKGHSHVYWYRQLPEEGLKFMVYLQKENIIDESGMPKERFSAEFPKEGPSILRIQQVVRGDSAAYFCASSPSGTSGRDEQFFGPGTRLTVL.